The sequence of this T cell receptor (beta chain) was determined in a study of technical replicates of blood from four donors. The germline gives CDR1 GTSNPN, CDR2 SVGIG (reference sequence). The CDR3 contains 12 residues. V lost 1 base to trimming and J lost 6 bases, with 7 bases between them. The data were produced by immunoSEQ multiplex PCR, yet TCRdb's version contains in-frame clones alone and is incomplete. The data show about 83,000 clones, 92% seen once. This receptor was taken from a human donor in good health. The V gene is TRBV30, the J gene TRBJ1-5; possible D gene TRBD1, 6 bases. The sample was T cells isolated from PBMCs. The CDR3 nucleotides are TGTGCCTGGAGTGCAGGGGCTCAGCCCCAGCATTTT. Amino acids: CAWSAGAQPQHF.